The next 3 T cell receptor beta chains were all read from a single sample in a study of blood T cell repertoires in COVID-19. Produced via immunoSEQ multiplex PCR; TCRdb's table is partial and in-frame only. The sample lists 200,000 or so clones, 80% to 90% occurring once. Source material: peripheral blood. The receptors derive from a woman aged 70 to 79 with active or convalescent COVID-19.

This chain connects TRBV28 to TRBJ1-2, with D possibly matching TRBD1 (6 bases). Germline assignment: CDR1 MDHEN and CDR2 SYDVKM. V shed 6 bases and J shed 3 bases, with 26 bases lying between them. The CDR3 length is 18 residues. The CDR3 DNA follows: TGTGCCAGCAGACTGAGTCCCCCGTACCACAGGGATCACTATGGCTACACCTTC. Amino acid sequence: CASRLSPPYHRDHYGYTF.

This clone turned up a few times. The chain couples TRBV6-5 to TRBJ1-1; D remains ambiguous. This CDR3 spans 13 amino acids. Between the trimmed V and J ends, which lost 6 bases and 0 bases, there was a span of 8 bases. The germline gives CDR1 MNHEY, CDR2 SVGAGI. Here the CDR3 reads CASRQSLNTEAFF. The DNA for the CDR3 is TGTGCCAGCAGACAATCTTTGAACACTGAAGCTTTCTTT.

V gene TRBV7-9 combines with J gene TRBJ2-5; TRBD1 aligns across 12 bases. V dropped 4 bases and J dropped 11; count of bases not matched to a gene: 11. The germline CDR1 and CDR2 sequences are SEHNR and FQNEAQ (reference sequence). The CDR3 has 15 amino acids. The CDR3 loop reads CASSSRDRGPFLQYF. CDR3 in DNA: TGTGCCAGCAGCTCACGGGACAGGGGGCCGTTCCTTCAGTACTTC.